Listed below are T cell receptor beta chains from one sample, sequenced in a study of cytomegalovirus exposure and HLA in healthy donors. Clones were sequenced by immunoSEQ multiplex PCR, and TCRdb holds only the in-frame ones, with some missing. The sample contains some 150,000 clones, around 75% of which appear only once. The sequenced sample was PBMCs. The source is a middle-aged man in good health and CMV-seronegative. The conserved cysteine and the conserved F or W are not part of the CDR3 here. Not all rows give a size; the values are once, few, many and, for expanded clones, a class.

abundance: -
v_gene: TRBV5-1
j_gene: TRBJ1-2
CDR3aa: ASSLATSIYGYT

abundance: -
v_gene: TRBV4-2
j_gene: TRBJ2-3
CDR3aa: ASSQGTAGGSDTQY

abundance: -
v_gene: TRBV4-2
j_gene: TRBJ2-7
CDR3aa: ASSSPLGGDYEQY

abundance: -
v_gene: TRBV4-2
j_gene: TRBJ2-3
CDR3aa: ASSSLAGATTDTQY

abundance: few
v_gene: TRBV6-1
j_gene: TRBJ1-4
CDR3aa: ASSDRQAFNEKLF

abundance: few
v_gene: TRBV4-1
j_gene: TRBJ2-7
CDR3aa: ASSQGTGGASEQY

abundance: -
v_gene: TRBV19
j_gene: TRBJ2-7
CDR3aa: ASRASGVYEQY

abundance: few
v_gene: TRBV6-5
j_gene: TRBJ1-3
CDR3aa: ASSSSYFSGNTIY

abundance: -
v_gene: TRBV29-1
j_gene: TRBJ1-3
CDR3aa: SVEIRGGGNTIY

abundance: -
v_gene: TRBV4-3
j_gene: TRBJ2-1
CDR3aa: ASSQVGALAGGEQF

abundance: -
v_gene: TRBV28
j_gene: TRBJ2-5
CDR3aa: ASSLGGQGETQY

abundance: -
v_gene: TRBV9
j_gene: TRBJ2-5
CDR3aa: ASSSLAGLQETQY

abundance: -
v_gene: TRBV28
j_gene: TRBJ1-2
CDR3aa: ASRGGDYGYT

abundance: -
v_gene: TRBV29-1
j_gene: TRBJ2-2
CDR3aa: SAGVYTGELF

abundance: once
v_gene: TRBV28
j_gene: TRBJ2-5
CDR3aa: ASSTYRGRGETQY

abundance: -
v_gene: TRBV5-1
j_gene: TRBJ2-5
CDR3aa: ATRQGRQETQY

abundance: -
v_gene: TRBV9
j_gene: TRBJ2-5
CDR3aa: ASSLRPANAGETQY

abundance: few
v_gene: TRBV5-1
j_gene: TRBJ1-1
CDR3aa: ASSPGQGAEAF

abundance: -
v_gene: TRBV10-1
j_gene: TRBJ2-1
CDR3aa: ASSDIGIAGGDEQF

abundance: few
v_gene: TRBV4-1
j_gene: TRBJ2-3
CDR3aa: ASSQARLSTDTQY

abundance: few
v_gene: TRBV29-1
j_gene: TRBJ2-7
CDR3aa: SVVGTGASYEQY

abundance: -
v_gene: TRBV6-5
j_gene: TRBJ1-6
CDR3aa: AIGTDSPLH

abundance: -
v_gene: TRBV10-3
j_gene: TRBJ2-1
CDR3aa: AISPRGGGDNEQF

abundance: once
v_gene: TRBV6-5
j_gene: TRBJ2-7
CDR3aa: ASTIMPHGGIVY

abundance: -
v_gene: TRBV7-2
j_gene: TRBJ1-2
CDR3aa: ASSYSNYGYT

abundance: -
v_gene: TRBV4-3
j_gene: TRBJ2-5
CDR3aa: ASSPGLAGLETQY

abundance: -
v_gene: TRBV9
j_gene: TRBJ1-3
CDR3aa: ASSSRGSGNTIY

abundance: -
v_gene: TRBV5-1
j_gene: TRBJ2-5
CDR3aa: ASSLWAGGTETQY

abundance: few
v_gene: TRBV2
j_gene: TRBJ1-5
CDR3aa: ASSPGWRDWGNQPQH

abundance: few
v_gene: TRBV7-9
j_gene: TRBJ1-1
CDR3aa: ASSRTRDTEAF

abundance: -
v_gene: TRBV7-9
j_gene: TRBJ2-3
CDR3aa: ASSLALRDTQY

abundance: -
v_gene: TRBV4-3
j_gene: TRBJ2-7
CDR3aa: ASSQLAFSYEQY

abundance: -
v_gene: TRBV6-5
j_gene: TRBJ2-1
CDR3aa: ASSFIRLSAREQF

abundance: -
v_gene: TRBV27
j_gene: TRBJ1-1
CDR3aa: ASSLAPAGIDTEAF

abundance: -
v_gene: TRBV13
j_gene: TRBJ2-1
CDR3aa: ASSTLFPGTSGVSRGNEQF

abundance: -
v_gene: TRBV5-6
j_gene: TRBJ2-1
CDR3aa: ASSTTDFQF

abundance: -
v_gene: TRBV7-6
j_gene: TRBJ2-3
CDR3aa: ASSLVGVQADTQY

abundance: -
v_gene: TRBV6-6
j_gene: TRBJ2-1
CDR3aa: ASSYSRGSEQF

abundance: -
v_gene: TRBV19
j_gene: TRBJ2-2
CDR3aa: ASSLRQGTVGELF

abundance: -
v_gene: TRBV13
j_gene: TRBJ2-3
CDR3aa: ASSLGAGGLDTQY

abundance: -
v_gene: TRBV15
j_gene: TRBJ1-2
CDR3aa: ATSRQGASRGYT

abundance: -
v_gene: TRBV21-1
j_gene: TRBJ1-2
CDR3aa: ASSNEVGHQPDGYT

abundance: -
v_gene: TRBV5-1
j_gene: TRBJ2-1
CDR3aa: ASQQGNSYNEQF

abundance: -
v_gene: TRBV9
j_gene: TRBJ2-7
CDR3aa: ASSVDFSPTYEQY

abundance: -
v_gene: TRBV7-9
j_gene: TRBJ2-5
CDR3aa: ASSLVPVREETQY

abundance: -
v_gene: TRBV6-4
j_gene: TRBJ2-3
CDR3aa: ASERGFPVLKTQY

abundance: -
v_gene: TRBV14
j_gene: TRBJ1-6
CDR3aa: ASSQGGASYNSPLH

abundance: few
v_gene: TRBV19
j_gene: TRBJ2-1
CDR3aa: ASIPSGGYYNEQF

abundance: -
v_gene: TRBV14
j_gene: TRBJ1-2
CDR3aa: ASSGQGSYGYT

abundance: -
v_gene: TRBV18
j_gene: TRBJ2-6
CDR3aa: ASSPLLPGGSGANVLT

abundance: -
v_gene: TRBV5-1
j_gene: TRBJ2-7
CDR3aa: ASSLGGFSSYEQY

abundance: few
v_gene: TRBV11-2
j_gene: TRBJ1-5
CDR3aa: ASRGTGDSNQPQH